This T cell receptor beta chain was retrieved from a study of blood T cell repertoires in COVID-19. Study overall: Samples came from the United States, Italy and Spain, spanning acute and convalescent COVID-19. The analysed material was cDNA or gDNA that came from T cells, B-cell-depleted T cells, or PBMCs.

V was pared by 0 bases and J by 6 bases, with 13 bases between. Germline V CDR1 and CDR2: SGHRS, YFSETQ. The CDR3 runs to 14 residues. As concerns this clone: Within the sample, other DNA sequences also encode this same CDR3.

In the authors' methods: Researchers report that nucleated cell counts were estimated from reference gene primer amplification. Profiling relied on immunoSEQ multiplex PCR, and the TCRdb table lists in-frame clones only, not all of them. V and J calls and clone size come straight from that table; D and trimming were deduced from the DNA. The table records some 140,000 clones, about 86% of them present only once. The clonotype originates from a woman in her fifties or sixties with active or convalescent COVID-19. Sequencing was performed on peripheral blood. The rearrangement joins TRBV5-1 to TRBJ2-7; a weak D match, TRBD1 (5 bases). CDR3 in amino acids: CASSLGGQGREQYF. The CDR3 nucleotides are TGCGCCAGCAGCTTGGGGGGTCAGGGTCGCGAGCAGTACTTC.